This TCR beta chain was documented in a study of a mutant IDH1 vaccine in newly diagnosed glioma (dated by TCRdb to the early 2020s). Study-level background: Across visits V03 through V10, patients got a total of eight vaccinations, given in weeks 1, 3, 5, 7, 11, 15, 19 and 23. Six visits were used for peripheral blood collection: V03 (baseline), V05, V07, V10, V12 and V13. Longitudinal TCRB deep sequencing was done for 25 treated patients, wherever samples were available for exploratory analyses. Vaccination was initiated 4-6 weeks after radiotherapy alone, or concurrently with temozolomide cycles in the chemotherapy-containing groups. Before enrollment, patients had received standard therapy of radiotherapy alone, temozolomide alone, or radiochemotherapy with temozolomide; most received the combination. The roughly 30 treated patients were roughly 62% male and roughly 40% female, with a mean age of around 40 years. Overall study outcomes, separate from this receptor: According to the authors, sample limitations meant that analyses of patient blood samples could not be reproduced. Changes in the top peripheral T cell clonotypes picked up by TCRB sequencing did not appear to be linked to pseudoprogression. PBMC samples for TCRB deep sequencing were selected based on availability. Vaccine-induced immune responses across multiple MHC alleles were detected in approximately 94% of patients.

Reading the label with the study, this specimen's time point is: week 23, last vaccination. Every vaccine dose consisted of 300 ug of a 20-mer mutant IDH1 peptide in Montanide, administered subcutaneously together with topical imiquimod. The donors had newly diagnosed IDH1-mutant astrocytomas of WHO grade 3 or 4 that showed loss of nuclear ATRX. The samples were drawn from NOA16, a multicentre, single-arm, open-label phase I trial in Germany that tested a mutant IDH1 peptide vaccine in humans for the first time. Genomic DNA for TCRB sequencing was isolated from EDTA blood with the DNeasy Blood and Tissue Kit. The CDR3 goes from the cysteine to the phenylalanine over 16 residues. Just CDR3 DNA is preserved here, 48 bases in frame from base 1. Trimming removed 3 bases from V and 5 bases from J, leaving 19 bases between the germline ends. About this clone: What antigen it recognizes has not been identified. Base qualities are not provided; no much larger clone lies one nucleotide away.

The library relied on the immunoSEQ multiplex PCR assay. Rearranged TCR beta chain sequences were amplified with the hsTCRB Kit following the manufacturer's protocol. Sequencing of TCRB libraries was carried out on an Illumina MiSeq. Regarding the original processing steps: The proprietary platform of the kit vendor was used for demultiplexing, trimming and gene mapping. TCRdb holds this immuneACCESS table with in-frame rearrangements only. Some clones are missing; in checked studies, unresolved V genes explain under half, and the rest has no known cause. Clonal size and the V and J genes are those of that table, whereas D and trimming came from the DNA. The sample contains under 85,000 clones, approximately 89% of them found a single time. Roughly 0.78% of the sample is taken by the ten largest.

This specimen consisted of PBMCs, obtained from a glioma patient whose treatment included an IDH1 peptide vaccine. The V and J segments used are TRBV23-1 and TRBJ2-5; the D gene is not confidently resolved. TRBV23-1 is an open reading frame whose function is uncertain. The clonotype comes from a woman aged 45-59 years with glioma. The encoded CDR3 is CASSHPRTHLRETQYF. In nucleotides, the sequence is TGCGCCAGCAGTCACCCTCGGACCCACCTGCGGGAGACCCAGTACTTC.